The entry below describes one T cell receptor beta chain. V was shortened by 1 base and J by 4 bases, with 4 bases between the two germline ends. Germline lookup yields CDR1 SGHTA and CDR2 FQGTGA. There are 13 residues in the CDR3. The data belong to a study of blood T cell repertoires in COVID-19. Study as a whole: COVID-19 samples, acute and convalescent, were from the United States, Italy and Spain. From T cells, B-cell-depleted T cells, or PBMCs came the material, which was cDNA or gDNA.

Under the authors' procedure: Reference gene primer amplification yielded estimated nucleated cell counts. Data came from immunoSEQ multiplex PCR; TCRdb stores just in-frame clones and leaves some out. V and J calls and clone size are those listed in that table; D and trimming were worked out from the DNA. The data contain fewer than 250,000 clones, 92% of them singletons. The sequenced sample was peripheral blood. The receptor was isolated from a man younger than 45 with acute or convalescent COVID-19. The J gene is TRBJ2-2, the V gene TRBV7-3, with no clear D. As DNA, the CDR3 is TGTGCCAGCAGCTTAATCGGCACCGGGGAGCTGTTTTTT. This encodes CASSLIGTGELFF.